This T cell receptor (beta chain) is from a study of cytomegalovirus exposure and HLA in healthy donors. Turning to the study itself: From donors who were HLA-typed, an early data release held 80 million to 95 million unique TCRs.

PCR amplification relied on 60 Vbeta primers (plus 13 Jbeta primers). Libraries were prepared by immunoSEQ multiplex PCR; TCRdb keeps only in-frame clonotypes and omits some of them. The sample yields some 140,000 clones, 70% to 80% seen once. CDR1 and CDR2 (germline): SGHDT, YYEEEE. V lost 2 bases, J lost 9 bases, and 5 bases stayed unmatched. This CDR3 is built from 13 residues. The sequencing input was PBMCs. The V gene is TRBV5-6, the J gene TRBJ2-1; 7 bases line up with TRBD1. The source is a man aged 25 to 40 in good health and CMV-seropositive. CDR3 region: CASSFDREGEQFF. Written as DNA, the CDR3 is TGTGCCAGCAGCTTCGACAGGGAAGGTGAGCAGTTCTTC.